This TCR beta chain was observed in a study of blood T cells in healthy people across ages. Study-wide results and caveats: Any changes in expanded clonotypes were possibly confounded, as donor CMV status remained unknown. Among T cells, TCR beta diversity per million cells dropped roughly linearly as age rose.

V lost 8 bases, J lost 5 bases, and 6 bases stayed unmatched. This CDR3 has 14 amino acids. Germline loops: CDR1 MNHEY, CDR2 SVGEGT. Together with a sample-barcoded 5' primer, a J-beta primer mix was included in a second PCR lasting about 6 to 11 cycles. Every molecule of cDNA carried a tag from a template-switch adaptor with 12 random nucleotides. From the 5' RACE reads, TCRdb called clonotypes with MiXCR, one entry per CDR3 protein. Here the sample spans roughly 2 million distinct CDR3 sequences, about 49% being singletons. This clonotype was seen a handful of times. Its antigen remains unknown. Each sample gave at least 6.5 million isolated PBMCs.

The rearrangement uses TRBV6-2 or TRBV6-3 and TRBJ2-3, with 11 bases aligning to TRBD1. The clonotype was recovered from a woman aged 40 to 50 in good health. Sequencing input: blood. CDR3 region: CASGDRGYGDTQYF. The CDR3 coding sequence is TGTGCCAGCGGGGACAGGGGGTATGGAGATACGCAGTATTTT.